A selection of T cell receptor beta chains follows, all from one sample in a study of blood T cell repertoires in COVID-19. Profiled with immunoSEQ multiplex PCR; TCRdb holds only in-frame clones, not every one. The repertoire includes some 120,000 clones, around 76% of them detected once, and around 6% sits in the top ten. The sequencing sample was made of peripheral blood. Receptors were obtained from a man at least 80 years old with COVID-19, enrolled during active disease. CDR3s include the opening cysteine and the closing phenylalanine or tryptophan. D genes are given only for firm matches.

v_call: TRBV28
j_call: TRBJ2-1
d_call: NA
cdr3_aa: CATFPRVADYNEQFF

v_call: TRBV6-5
j_call: TRBJ1-6
d_call: NA
cdr3_aa: CASRGGYSYNSPLHF

v_call: TRBV3-1/TRBV3-2
j_call: TRBJ2-1
d_call: TRBD2
cdr3_aa: CASSQDSGSIYNEQFF

v_call: TRBV19
j_call: TRBJ2-5
d_call: TRBD2
cdr3_aa: CASSIRLAGGYQETQYF

v_call: TRBV3-1/TRBV3-2
j_call: TRBJ2-2
d_call: TRBD1
cdr3_aa: CASSQPYQGAGELFF

v_call: TRBV7-2
j_call: TRBJ2-4
d_call: TRBD2
cdr3_aa: CASSPSGRVDIQYF

v_call: TRBV28
j_call: TRBJ1-2
d_call: TRBD1
cdr3_aa: CASSPPTGGSYGYTF

v_call: TRBV25-1
j_call: TRBJ1-2
d_call: NA
cdr3_aa: CASSDAGRYGYTF

v_call: TRBV28
j_call: TRBJ2-7
d_call: NA
cdr3_aa: CASSSPVFSGGEQYF

v_call: TRBV19
j_call: TRBJ2-1
d_call: NA
cdr3_aa: CASSRLGGSYNEQFF

v_call: TRBV19
j_call: TRBJ2-2
d_call: TRBD1
cdr3_aa: CASRQGTHTGELFF

v_call: TRBV5-1
j_call: TRBJ2-1
d_call: NA
cdr3_aa: CASSLGSLGNEQFF

v_call: TRBV4-2
j_call: TRBJ1-2
d_call: NA
cdr3_aa: CASSQETGNGYTF

v_call: TRBV7-2
j_call: TRBJ2-1
d_call: TRBD2
cdr3_aa: CASSLKAGPVNEQFF

v_call: TRBV7-9
j_call: TRBJ2-1
d_call: NA
cdr3_aa: CASSLGQGFDEQFF

v_call: TRBV2
j_call: TRBJ2-5
d_call: NA
cdr3_aa: CASTYTKETQYF

v_call: TRBV9
j_call: TRBJ1-1
d_call: TRBD1
cdr3_aa: CASSPQGTEAFF

v_call: TRBV18
j_call: TRBJ1-1
d_call: TRBD1
cdr3_aa: CASSPPGQQDTEAFF

v_call: TRBV29-1
j_call: TRBJ1-2
d_call: NA
cdr3_aa: CSVDRALREGYTF

v_call: TRBV2
j_call: TRBJ1-1
d_call: NA
cdr3_aa: CASSESPASNTEAFF

v_call: TRBV28
j_call: TRBJ2-5
d_call: TRBD2
cdr3_aa: CASSFPSLAGDQETQYF

v_call: TRBV18
j_call: TRBJ1-4
d_call: NA
cdr3_aa: CASSPPQMSEKLFF

v_call: TRBV5-4
j_call: TRBJ2-1
d_call: TRBD2
cdr3_aa: CASSLGGGRAHNEQFF

v_call: TRBV19
j_call: TRBJ1-5
d_call: TRBD1
cdr3_aa: CASSTQGTQPQHF

v_call: TRBV5-6
j_call: TRBJ2-5
d_call: NA
cdr3_aa: CASSLPGVGETQYF

v_call: TRBV11-2
j_call: TRBJ1-5
d_call: NA
cdr3_aa: CASSLQGLISPQHF

v_call: TRBV5-1
j_call: TRBJ2-2
d_call: NA
cdr3_aa: CASSPGAANTGELFF

v_call: TRBV27
j_call: TRBJ2-1
d_call: TRBD1
cdr3_aa: CASRTWGGTGVYDEQFF